This TCR beta chain was recorded in a study of cytomegalovirus exposure and HLA in healthy donors. Points from the study as a whole: Within a later analysis, the majority of CMV-associated TCR beta chains appeared HLA-restricted. The authors later linked a missense DCLRE1C variant to TCR beta V- and J-gene trimming. The dataset shows that most TCR sequences were rare, while some public TCRs occurred in many donors. According to an earlier analysis, most TCR beta V segments yielded productive rearrangements about 87% or about 30% of the time.

The CDR3 sequence is 14 residues long. Germline CDR1 SGHRS, CDR2 YFSETQ. V lost 1 base and J lost 0, with 6 bases in between. The PCR had 60 Vbeta and 13 Jbeta primers. This table comes from immunoSEQ multiplex PCR, and its TCRdb copy is limited to in-frame clones, with some not included. This sample has over 150,000 clones, with 68% found just once. This clone was seen once. What it recognizes is unknown. Sequenced sample: PBMCs. This clonotype originated in a woman between 18 and 29 years old in good health and CMV-seropositive. The chain has TRBV5-1 and TRBJ2-3; D remains unclear. The CDR3 is CASSLFQSTDTQYF. The DNA of the CDR3 is TGCGCCAGCAGCTTGTTCCAGAGCACAGATACGCAGTATTTT.